A single sample gave rise to the 16 T cell receptor beta chains below, sequenced in a study of blood T cell repertoires in COVID-19. The table came from immunoSEQ multiplex PCR; TCRdb's copy has only in-frame clones and leaves some out. The data contain about 180,000 clones, 65% to 85% of them singletons. Material: peripheral blood. Every receptor here comes from a woman in her thirties or forties with COVID-19, enrolled during active disease.

This chain joins TRBV24-1 and TRBJ1-5; D unresolved. CDR1 and CDR2 from the germline V gene are KGHDR and SFDVKD. V lost 7 bases and J 3 bases, leaving 12 bases between the germline ends. The CDR3 has 14 residues. The CDR3 coding sequence is TGTGCCACCAGCAACCCGGGATTCAATCAGCCCCAGCATTTT. Residues: CATSNPGFNQPQHF.

The rearrangement links TRBV7-2 to TRBJ2-7; weak D call: TRBD2 (6 bases). CDR1 and CDR2 (germline): SGHTA, FQGNSA. V was shortened by 2 bases and J by 7 bases, with 12 bases between the two germline ends. This CDR3 spans 13 amino acids. CDR3 coding DNA: TGTGCCAGCAGCTTACGAGGGGAGGAAGAGCAGTACTTC. Its translation is CASSLRGEEEQYF.

This clone was seen just once. This chain uses TRBV10-3 with TRBJ2-7; 10 positions agree with TRBD2. The CDR3 runs to 13 residues. V trimming: 6 bases; J trimming: 3 bases; junction bases outside the gene matches: 2. Germline V gene lookup returns CDR1 ENHRY and CDR2 SYGVKD. The chain's CDR3 is CAIRLAGFYEQYF. DNA for the CDR3: TGTGCCATCAGACTAGCGGGATTCTACGAGCAGTACTTC.

The genes are TRBV5-1 and TRBJ2-7; D not resolved. V lost 8 bases, J lost 2 bases, and 14 bases lay in between. This CDR3 region has 13 residues. CDR1 SGHRS and CDR2 YFSETQ come from the germline V gene. The CDR3 protein is CASTPTPTYEQYF. DNA of the CDR3: TGCGCCAGTACCCCGACTCCGACCTACGAGCAGTACTTC.

V is TRBV5-1 and J is TRBJ1-3; TRBD1 matches 7 bases. The CDR3 consists of 17 residues. Germline CDR1 SGHRS, CDR2 YFSETQ. V shed 1 base and J 0 bases; nucleotides not matched to a gene: 7. The CDR3 coding sequence is TGCGCCAGCAGCTTGTTAGACAGGGCAGTCTCTGGAAACACCATATATTTT. It specifies CASSLLDRAVSGNTIYF.

This clone appeared once. The chain recombines TRBV2 with TRBJ1-6; 10 bases map to TRBD1. V lost 6 bases, J lost 10 bases, and 6 bases stayed unmatched. This CDR3 spans 14 amino acids. Germline V gene lookup returns CDR1 SNHLY and CDR2 FYNNEI. CDR3 loop: CASRGTGDSSPLHF. The CDR3 nucleotides read TGTGCCAGCAGAGGGACAGGGGATAGCTCACCCCTCCACTTT. The variable domain in full, completed from reference TRBV2 and TRBJ1-6, reads EPEVTQTPSHQVTQMGQEVILRCVPISNHLYFYWYRQILGQKVEFLVSFYNNEISEKSEIFDDQFSVERPDGSNFTLKIRSTKLEDSAMYFCASRGTGDSSPLHFGNGTRLTVT.

CDR3 DNA: TGTGCCAGCAGTTTAGAACAGAACTATGGCTACACCTTC. Its protein is CASSLEQNYGYTF. The chain has TRBV27 and TRBJ1-2; no definite D call. Deletions cut 2 bases from V and 2 bases from J, with 6 bases between. The CDR3 covers 13 residues. Germline V gives CDR1 MNHEY, CDR2 SMNVEV (reference sequence).

V gene TRBV6-6 combines with J gene TRBJ1-6, with TRBD1 as a possible D gene (6 bases). This CDR3 is built from 16 residues. Between the trimmed V and J ends, which lost 6 bases and 13 bases, there was a span of 25 bases. From germline, CDR1 is MNHNY and CDR2 SVGAGI (reference sequence). The CDR3 sequence: CASSLPNRQAQRPLHF. The CDR3 DNA is TGTGCCAGCAGCCTTCCAAATAGACAGGCCCAGAGGCCCCTCCACTTT.

The gene calls are TRBV10-1 and TRBJ2-3, with D unresolved. V was cut by 4 bases and J by 4 bases, with 9 bases left in between. CDR1 WNHNN and CDR2 SYGVQD come from the germline V gene (reference sequence). CDR3 size: 13 residues. CDR3 DNA sequence: TGCGCCAGCAGTGGGGTAGCCGCAGATACGCAGTATTTT. Residues: CASSGVAADTQYF.

The rearrangement joins TRBV5-1 to TRBJ1-4; D gene unclear. With 5 bases removed from V and 8 bases from J, the gap between germline ends came to 13 bases. CDR3 size: 13 residues. The V gene's germline CDR1 is SGHRS and CDR2 YFSETQ. The CDR3 loop is CASRGSPEEKLFF. The CDR3, as DNA: TGCGCCAGCAGGGGGAGTCCGGAGGAAAAACTGTTTTTT.

The V gene is TRBV19, the J gene TRBJ2-5; D is possibly TRBD1 (5 bases). The germline gives CDR1 LNHDA, CDR2 SQIVND (reference sequence). The CDR3 loop spans 14 amino acids. The V end lost 2 bases, the J end lost 3 bases, and 10 bases lay between the germline ends. The CDR3 loop is CASSIWVGEETQYF. The CDR3 nucleotides read TGTGCCAGTAGTATATGGGTAGGGGAAGAGACCCAGTACTTC.

This clone was seen a single time. The rearrangement joins TRBV28 to TRBJ1-5, with no clear D. The CDR3 runs to 13 residues. Trimming pared 6 bases from V and 6 bases from J, leaving 12 bases between. Germline CDR1 reads MDHEN; CDR2 reads SYDVKM. DNA of the CDR3: TGTGCCAGCAGGGTGGATTGGAGTCAGCCCCAGCATTTT. As protein: CASRVDWSQPQHF.

This chain joins TRBV6-1 and TRBJ1-5; D is perhaps TRBD1 (5 bases). Trimming took 3 bases from V and 1 from J, leaving 13 bases between them. This CDR3 comprises 16 residues. The germline gives CDR1 MNHNS, CDR2 SASEGT. The CDR3 DNA sequence: TGTGCCAGCAGTGAGGGGGAGGTTGGGAGCAATCAGCCCCAGCATTTT. Protein: CASSEGEVGSNQPQHF.

V usage is TRBV18 and J usage is TRBJ1-4; D perhaps matches TRBD1 (5 bases). The CDR3 loop spans 14 amino acids. V was pared by 6 bases and J by 7 bases, with 15 bases between. Germline V CDR1 and CDR2: KGHSH, LQKENI. DNA for the CDR3: TGTGCCAGCTCCCCCGGGGGTTGGGGTGAAAAACTGTTTTTT. Translating gives CASSPGGWGEKLFF. Using reference TRBV18 and TRBJ1-4 for the parts outside the CDR3, the full variable domain is NAGVMQNPRHLVRRRGQEARLRCSPMKGHSHVYWYRQLPEEGLKFMVYLQKENIIDESGMPKERFSAEFPKEGPSILRIQQVVRGDSAAYFCASSPGGWGEKLFFGSGTQLSVL.

The chain employs TRBV5-1 and TRBJ2-7; 10 bases line up with TRBD1. The J segment lost 5 bases and the V segment lost 4 bases, leaving 9 bases of the junction unmatched. The germline CDR1 and CDR2 sequences are SGHRS and YFSETQ. This CDR3 is 15 amino acids long. Here the CDR3 reads CASSAGTGENHEQYF. DNA of the CDR3: TGCGCCAGCAGCGCCGGGACAGGGGAAAACCACGAGCAGTACTTC. Full variable domain (missing parts from reference TRBV5-1 and TRBJ2-7): KAGVTQTPRYLIKTRGQQVTLSCSPISGHRSVSWYQQTPGQGLQFLFEYFSETQRNKGNFPGRFSGRQFSNSRSEMNVSTLELGDSALYLCASSAGTGENHEQYFGPGTRLTVT.

This CDR3 is CASSQGQITYEQYF. The DNA of the CDR3 is TGTGCCAGCAGCCAAGGTCAGATTACCTACGAGCAGTACTTC. The V and J genes are TRBV14 and TRBJ2-7; D is unclear. There are 14 residues in the CDR3. CDR1 and CDR2 (germline): SGHDN, FVKESK. Trimming shortened V by 1 base and J by 2 bases, and 9 bases separated the two germline ends.